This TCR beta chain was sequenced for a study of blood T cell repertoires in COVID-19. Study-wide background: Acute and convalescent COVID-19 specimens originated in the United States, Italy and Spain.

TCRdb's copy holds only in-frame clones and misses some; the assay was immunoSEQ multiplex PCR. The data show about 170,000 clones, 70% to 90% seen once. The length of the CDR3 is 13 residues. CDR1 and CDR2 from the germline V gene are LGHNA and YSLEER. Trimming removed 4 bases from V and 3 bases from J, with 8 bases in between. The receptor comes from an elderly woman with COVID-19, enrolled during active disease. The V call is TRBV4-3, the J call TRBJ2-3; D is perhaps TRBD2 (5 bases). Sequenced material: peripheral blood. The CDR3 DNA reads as TGCGCCAGCAGCCTCGGGGAGACAGATACGCAGTATTTT. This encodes CASSLGETDTQYF.